Below are 19 T cell receptor beta chains sequenced from a single sample in a study of T cell changes during pregnancy in multiple sclerosis. Data came from immunoSEQ multiplex PCR; TCRdb stores just in-frame clones and leaves some out. The sample yields fewer than 60,000 clones, around 93% seen once. Sequences were derived from peripheral blood, sampled after pregnancy. Source of these receptors: a female donor in good health, enrolled as a control in a pregnancy study.

CDR3 sequence: CAIRDSKNSPLHF. CDR3 bases: TGTGCCATCAGGGACAGTAAGAATTCACCCCTCCACTTT. V usage is TRBV10-3 and J usage is TRBJ1-6, with D perhaps TRBD1 (6 bases). Deletions cut 6 bases from V and 7 bases from J, with 10 bases between. Germline assignment: CDR1 ENHRY and CDR2 SYGVKD. This CDR3 has 13 residues.

This rearrangement joins TRBV6-5 to TRBJ1-1; no clear D gene. The CDR3 loop spans 15 amino acids. Looked up from germline, CDR1 is MNHEY and CDR2 is SVGAGI. V was trimmed by 2 bases and J by 1 base, leaving 11 bases between them. The CDR3 bases are TGTGCCAGCAGTTACCTTTTCGACACGAACACTGAAGCTTTCTTT. It codes for CASSYLFDTNTEAFF.

The chain has TRBV10-3 and TRBJ1-2; weak D call: TRBD1 (5 bases). Germline CDR1 reads ENHRY; CDR2 reads SYGVKD. The CDR3 loop spans 14 amino acids. Trimming pared 3 bases from V and 5 bases from J, leaving 13 bases between. CDR3 in amino acids: CAISEPRQPYGYTF. Written as DNA, the CDR3 is TGTGCCATCAGTGAACCGCGACAGCCGTATGGCTACACCTTC.

V is TRBV18 and J is TRBJ1-1; 7 positions match TRBD1. The CDR3 has 15 amino acids. CDR1 is KGHSH, CDR2 LQKENI, per germline. V gave up 1 base and J gave up 3 bases; unmatched junction bases: 5. The CDR3 sequence: CASSPQGTVDTEAFF. In nucleotides, the CDR3 is TGTGCCAGCTCACCACAGGGGACAGTAGACACTGAAGCTTTCTTT. Full variable domain (missing parts from reference TRBV18 and TRBJ1-1): NAGVMQNPRHLVRRRGQEARLRCSPMKGHSHVYWYRQLPEEGLKFMVYLQKENIIDESGMPKERFSAEFPKEGPSILRIQQVVRGDSAAYFCASSPQGTVDTEAFFGQGTRLTVV.

This chain joins TRBV6-1 and TRBJ1-3; D ambiguous. Germline CDR1 MNHNS, CDR2 SASEGT. Trimming shortened V by 3 bases and J by 4 bases, and 10 bases separated the two germline ends. The CDR3 runs to 14 residues. The CDR3 sequence is CASSEGGWGNTIYF. The CDR3 bases are TGTGCCAGCAGTGAGGGAGGGTGGGGAAACACCATATATTTT.

The chain combines TRBV4-1 with TRBJ2-7; TRBD2 is a possible D gene (5 bases). V lost 2 bases to trimming and J lost 3 bases, with 11 bases between them. Germline V gives CDR1 MGHRA, CDR2 YSYEKL. The CDR3 consists of 14 residues. The CDR3 reads CASSQSRERYEQYF. In DNA, the CDR3 is TGCGCCAGCAGCCAAAGTAGGGAGCGCTACGAGCAGTACTTC.

V usage is TRBV4-1 and J usage is TRBJ2-2; 7 bases align to TRBD2. Germline V CDR1 and CDR2: MGHRA, YSYEKL. The CDR3 is made up of 16 amino acids. Trimming took 8 bases from V and 6 from J; bases not matched to a gene: 15. The CDR3 loop is CASRTPGGSEPGELFF. The CDR3 region has the DNA TGCGCCAGCCGAACCCCAGGCGGGAGCGAGCCCGGGGAGCTGTTTTTT.

The CDR3 protein is CASSQGVEQFF. The DNA of the CDR3 is TGCGCCAGCAGCCAAGGAGTGGAGCAGTTCTTC. The rearrangement joins TRBV4-1 to TRBJ2-1; D not certain. Germline V gives CDR1 MGHRA, CDR2 YSYEKL. Between the trimmed V and J ends, which lost 1 base and 10 bases, there was a span of 5 bases. The CDR3 contains 11 residues.

This chain uses TRBV6-1 with TRBJ1-1; 9 nucleotides align to TRBD1. Germline-derived CDR1 and CDR2 are MNHNS and SASEGT. The CDR3 length is 15 residues. The ends lost 5 bases at V and 5 bases at J; junction bases unmatched: 9. The CDR3 region is CASSTRDRGGTEAFF. In DNA, the CDR3 is TGTGCCAGCAGTACCCGTGACAGGGGGGGGACTGAAGCTTTCTTT.

The chain employs TRBV10-3 and TRBJ1-3; D is uncertain. Trimming took 4 bases from V and 0 from J, leaving 13 bases between them. Germline V gives CDR1 ENHRY, CDR2 SYGVKD. The CDR3 loop spans 16 amino acids. CDR3 nucleotides: TGTGCCATCAGTGCCAAAGACGGGAACTCTGGAAACACCATATATTTT. It is translated as CAISAKDGNSGNTIYF.

This chain joins TRBV5-5 and TRBJ2-7; D gene uncertain. This CDR3 region has 14 residues. V was clipped by 1 base and J by 1 base, with 9 bases between them. Germline V gene data show CDR1 as SGHKS and CDR2 as YYEKEE (reference sequence). The CDR3 is CASSLLTPSYEQYF. For the CDR3, the DNA is TGTGCCAGCAGCTTGCTGACTCCTTCCTACGAGCAGTACTTC.

V is TRBV6-1 and J is TRBJ1-6; no clear D gene. CDR1 is MNHNS and CDR2 is SASEGT in the germline V gene. Trimming left V 5 bases short and J 6 bases short, with 11 bases between. The CDR3 has 14 amino acids. The CDR3 reads CASSRAQLNSPLHF. For the CDR3, the DNA is TGTGCCAGCAGTAGAGCACAGCTTAATTCACCCCTCCACTTT.

This chain links TRBV28 with TRBJ2-3; D call uncertain. V shed 8 bases and J shed 11 bases, with 14 bases lying between them. Germline V gene data show CDR1 as MDHEN and CDR2 as SYDVKM. This CDR3 is built from 11 residues. CDR3 sequence reads: CASLLLTRQYF. CDR3 DNA: TGTGCCAGCTTACTATTAACGCGGCAGTATTTT.

Note on this clone: Other nucleotide sequences in the sample specify the same CDR3. This chain joins TRBV25-1 and TRBJ2-7; perhaps TRBD1 as D (6 bases). V lost 3 bases, J lost 12 bases, and 12 bases lay in between. Per the germline V gene, CDR1 is MGHDK and CDR2 is SYGVNS. CDR3 size: 11 residues. The CDR3 is CASSDKTGTYF. The DNA for the CDR3 is TGTGCCAGCAGTGACAAGACAGGAACGTACTTC.

The chain recombines TRBV30 with TRBJ2-5; perhaps TRBD1 as D (6 bases). The germline CDR1 and CDR2 sequences are GTSNPN and SVGIG (reference sequence). V lost 2 bases and J 1 base, leaving 11 bases between the germline ends. This CDR3 is 14 amino acids long. CDR3 sequence: CAWSPDRIQETQYF. The CDR3 bases are TGTGCCTGGAGTCCAGACAGGATCCAAGAGACCCAGTACTTC.

This clone was counted only a few times. The genes are TRBV4-3 and TRBJ2-1, with 10 bases lining up with TRBD1. Germline lookup yields CDR1 LGHNA and CDR2 YSLEER. The CDR3 loop spans 15 amino acids. Trimming cost V 1 base and J 10 bases; bases outside gene matches: 7. CDR3 in DNA: TGCGCCAGCAGCCAAGGTATGGGGACAGGGGACGAGCAGTTCTTC. Translated: CASSQGMGTGDEQFF.

J is TRBJ1-5 and V is TRBV5-1; possible D gene TRBD1, 5 bases. V lost 4 bases, J lost 0 bases, and 8 bases lay in between. This CDR3 is 14 amino acids long. Germline-derived CDR1 and CDR2 are SGHRS and YFSETQ. CDR3 nucleotide sequence: TGCGCCAGCAGCCCAGGGTCTAGCAATCAGCCCCAGCATTTT. This gives the protein CASSPGSSNQPQHF.

CDR3 sequence (DNA): TGTGCCAGCAGCGTCCTAGGAGGGACAGCAACTAATGAAAAACTGTTTTTT. Amino acid sequence: CASSVLGGTATNEKLFF. V usage is TRBV14 and J usage is TRBJ1-4, with 7 bases lining up with TRBD1. The V and J ends lost 5 bases and 0 bases, in that order; junction bases with no gene match: 9. Looked up from germline, CDR1 is SGHDN and CDR2 is FVKESK. CDR3 length: 17 residues.

This clone ranks as medium-sized. The chain uses TRBV16 and TRBJ1-1; 7 bases fit TRBD1. The CDR3 is 14 amino acids. V shed 4 bases and J 0 bases; nucleotides not matched to a gene: 2. CDR1 and CDR2 from the germline V gene are KGHSY and FQNENV. As DNA, the CDR3 is TGTGCCAGCAGCCGACAGGGCCTGAACACTGAAGCTTTCTTT. Encoded protein: CASSRQGLNTEAFF.